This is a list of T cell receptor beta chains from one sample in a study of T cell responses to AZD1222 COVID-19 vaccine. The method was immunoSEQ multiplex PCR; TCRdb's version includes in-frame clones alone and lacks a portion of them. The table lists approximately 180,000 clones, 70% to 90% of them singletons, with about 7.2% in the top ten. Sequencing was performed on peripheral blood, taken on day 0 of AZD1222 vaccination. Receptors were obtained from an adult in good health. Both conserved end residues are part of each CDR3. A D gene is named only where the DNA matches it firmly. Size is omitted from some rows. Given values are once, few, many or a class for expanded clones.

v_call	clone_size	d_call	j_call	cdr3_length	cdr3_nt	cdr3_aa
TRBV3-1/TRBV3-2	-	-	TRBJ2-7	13	TGTGCCAGCAGCCGGCTTGGTTCCTACGAGCAGTACTTC	CASSRLGSYEQYF
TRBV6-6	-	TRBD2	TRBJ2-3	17	TGTGCCAGCAGTCCGTCCGGGGCGGGGGGAAACACAGATACGCAGTATTTT	CASSPSGAGGNTDTQYF
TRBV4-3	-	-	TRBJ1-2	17	TGCGCCAGCAGCCAAGATGTGGGGATACAGGCTAACTATGGCTACACCTTC	CASSQDVGIQANYGYTF
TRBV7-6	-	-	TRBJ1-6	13	TGTGCCAGCGCCGAGGTGTTAGATTCACCCCTCCACTTT	CASAEVLDSPLHF
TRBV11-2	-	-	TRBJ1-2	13	TGTGCCAGCAGCTTAGATTTCAACTATGGCTACACCTTC	CASSLDFNYGYTF
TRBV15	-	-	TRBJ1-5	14	TGTGCCACCAGCAGATCCGGACTGATGGAGCCCCAGCATTTT	CATSRSGLMEPQHF
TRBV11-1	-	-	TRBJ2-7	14	TGTGCCAGCAGCTTCAAGGGCCGTACCTACGAGCAGTACTTC	CASSFKGRTYEQYF
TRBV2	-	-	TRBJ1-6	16	TGTGCCAGCAGTGAAGCGCTTTGGCGGAACAATTCACCCCTCCACTTT	CASSEALWRNNSPLHF
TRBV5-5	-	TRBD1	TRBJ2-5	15	TGTGCCAGCAGGCCATCCGGGACAGGGAGGGAGACCCAGTACTTC	CASRPSGTGRETQYF
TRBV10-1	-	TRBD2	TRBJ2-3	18	TGCGCCAGCATCCGTGGTGAGCGGGGAATACATAGCACAGATACGCAGTATTTT	CASIRGERGIHSTDTQYF
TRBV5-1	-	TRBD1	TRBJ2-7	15	TGCGCCAGCGGACGATCGACAGGGGCCACCTACGAGCAGTACTTC	CASGRSTGATYEQYF
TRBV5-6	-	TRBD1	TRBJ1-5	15	TGTGCCAGCGGCGACAGGGGACATAGCAATCAGCCCCAGCATTTT	CASGDRGHSNQPQHF
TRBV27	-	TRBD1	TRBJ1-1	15	TGTGCCAGCAGCAGGGGGTGGGGGATGAACACTGAAGCTTTCTTT	CASSRGWGMNTEAFF
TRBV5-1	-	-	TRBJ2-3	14	TGCGCCAGCAGCTTTGGGTTTAGCACAGATACGCAGTATTTT	CASSFGFSTDTQYF
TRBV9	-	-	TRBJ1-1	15	TGTGCCAGCAGCGTAGAGGGGGGCCCATATACTGAAGCTTTCTTT	CASSVEGGPYTEAFF
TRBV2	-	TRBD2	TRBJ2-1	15	TGTGCCAGCAGTCCATTAAGCGGGGGGGGCAATGAGCAGTTCTTC	CASSPLSGGGNEQFF
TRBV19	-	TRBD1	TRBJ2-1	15	TGTGCCAGTAGTATAGGACAGGGGGTAGGGAATGAGCAGTTCTTC	CASSIGQGVGNEQFF
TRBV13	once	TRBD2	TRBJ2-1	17	TGTGCCAGCAGCTTACGGGGAATAGCGGGGGCTTCCAATGAGCAGTTCTTC	CASSLRGIAGASNEQFF
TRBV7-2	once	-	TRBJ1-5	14	TGTGCCAGCAGCCCTAACCTGGGCAATCAGCCCCAGCATTTT	CASSPNLGNQPQHF
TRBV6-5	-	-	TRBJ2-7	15	TGTGCCAGCAGTTACCAGGGGCGCGGCGATTACGAGCAGTACTTC	CASSYQGRGDYEQYF
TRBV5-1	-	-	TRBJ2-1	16	TGCGCCAGCAGCCCTGGAAGGACAGCCGCCCACCATGAGCAGTTCTTC	CASSPGRTAAHHEQFF
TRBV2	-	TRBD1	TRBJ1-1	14	TGTGCCAGCAGTGGAGACAGGGATGAGGCTGAAGCTTTCTTT	CASSGDRDEAEAFF
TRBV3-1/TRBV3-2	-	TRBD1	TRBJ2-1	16	TGTGCCAGCAGCCAAGAGGACAGGGGCTCCTACAATGAGCAGTTCTTC	CASSQEDRGSYNEQFF
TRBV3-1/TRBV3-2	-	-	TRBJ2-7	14	TGTGCCAGCAGCCAAGACGCGGTCTCCTACGAGCAGTACTTC	CASSQDAVSYEQYF
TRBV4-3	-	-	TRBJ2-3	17	TGCGCCAGCAGCCAAAAAAGGCCGGACAGCCGATCAGATACGCAGTATTTT	CASSQKRPDSRSDTQYF
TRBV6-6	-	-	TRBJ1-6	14	TGTGCCAGCAGTTATCTGGCCTTTAATTCACCCCTCCACTTT	CASSYLAFNSPLHF
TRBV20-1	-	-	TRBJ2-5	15	TGCAGTGCTAGTGAAGGGGTGGTTGCCCAAGAGACCCAGTACTTC	CSASEGVVAQETQYF
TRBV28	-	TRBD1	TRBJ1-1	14	TGTGCCGTGCGACAGGGCCGGGTAGGCACTGAAGCTTTCTTT	CAVRQGRVGTEAFF
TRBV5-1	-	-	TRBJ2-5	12	TGCGCCAGCAGCGGGGGGGCGGAGACCCAGTACTTC	CASSGGAETQYF
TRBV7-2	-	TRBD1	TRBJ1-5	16	TGTGCCAGCAGCTTAGAAGGACAGGGCGAAGGACAGCCCCAGCATTTT	CASSLEGQGEGQPQHF
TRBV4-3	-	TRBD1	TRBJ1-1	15	TGCGCCAGCAGCCGAGGACAGGGGGTCTCCACTGAAGCTTTCTTT	CASSRGQGVSTEAFF